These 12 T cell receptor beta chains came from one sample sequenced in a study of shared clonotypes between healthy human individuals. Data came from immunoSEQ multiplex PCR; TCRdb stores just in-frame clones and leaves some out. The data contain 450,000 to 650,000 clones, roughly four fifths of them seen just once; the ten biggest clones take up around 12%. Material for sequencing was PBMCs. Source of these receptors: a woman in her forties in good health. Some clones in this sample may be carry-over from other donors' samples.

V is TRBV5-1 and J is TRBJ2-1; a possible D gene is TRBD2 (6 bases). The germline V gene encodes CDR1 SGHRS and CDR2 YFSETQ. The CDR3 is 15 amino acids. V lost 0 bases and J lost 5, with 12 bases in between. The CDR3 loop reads CASSLVTGVNNEQFF. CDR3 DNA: TGCGCCAGCAGCTTGGTTACGGGGGTGAACAATGAGCAGTTCTTC.

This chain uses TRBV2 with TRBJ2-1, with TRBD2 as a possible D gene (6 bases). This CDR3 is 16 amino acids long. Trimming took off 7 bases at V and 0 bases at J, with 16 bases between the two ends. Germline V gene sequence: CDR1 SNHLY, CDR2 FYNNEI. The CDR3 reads CASTFSGQISYNEQFF. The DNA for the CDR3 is TGTGCCAGCACCTTTAGCGGTCAAATCTCCTACAATGAGCAGTTCTTC.

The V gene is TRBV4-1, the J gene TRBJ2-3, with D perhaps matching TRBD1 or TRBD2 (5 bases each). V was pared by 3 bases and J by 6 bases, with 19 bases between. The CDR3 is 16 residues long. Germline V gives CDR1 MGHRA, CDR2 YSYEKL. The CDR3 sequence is CASSQVPGPGRDTQYF. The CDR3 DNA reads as TGCGCCAGCAGCCAGGTACCGGGACCAGGGCGGGATACGCAGTATTTT.

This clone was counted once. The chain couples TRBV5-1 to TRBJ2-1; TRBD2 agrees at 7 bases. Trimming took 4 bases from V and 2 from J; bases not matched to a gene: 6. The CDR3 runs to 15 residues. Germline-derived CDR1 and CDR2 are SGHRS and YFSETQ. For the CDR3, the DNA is TGCGCCAGCAGCGGAAGGACTAGTACCTACAATGAGCAGTTCTTC. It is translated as CASSGRTSTYNEQFF.

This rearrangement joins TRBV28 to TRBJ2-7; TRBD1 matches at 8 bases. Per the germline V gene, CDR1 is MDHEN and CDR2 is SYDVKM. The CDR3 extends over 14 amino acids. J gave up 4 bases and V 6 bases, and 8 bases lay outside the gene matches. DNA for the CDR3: TGTGCCAGCAGCCATGGACAGGGATGGTACGAGCAGTACTTC. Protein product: CASSHGQGWYEQYF. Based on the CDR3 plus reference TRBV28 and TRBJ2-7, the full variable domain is DVKVTQSSRYLVKRTGEKVFLECVQDMDHENMFWYRQDPGLGLRLIYFSYDVKMKEKGDIPEGYSVSREKKERFSLILESASTNQTSMYLCASSHGQGWYEQYFGPGTRLTVT.

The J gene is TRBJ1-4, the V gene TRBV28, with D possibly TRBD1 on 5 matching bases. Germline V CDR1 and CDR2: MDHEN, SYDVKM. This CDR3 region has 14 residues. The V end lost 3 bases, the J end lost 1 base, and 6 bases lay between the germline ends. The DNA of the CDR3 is TGTGCCAGCAGTTTCGGGGGAACTAATGAAAAACTGTTTTTT. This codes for CASSFGGTNEKLFF.

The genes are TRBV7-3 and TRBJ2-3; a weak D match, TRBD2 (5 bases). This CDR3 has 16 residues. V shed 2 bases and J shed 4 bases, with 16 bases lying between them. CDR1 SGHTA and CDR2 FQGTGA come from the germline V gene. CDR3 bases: TGTGCCAGCAGCTTACGGGGAGCCGGGGTATCAGATACGCAGTATTTT. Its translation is CASSLRGAGVSDTQYF.

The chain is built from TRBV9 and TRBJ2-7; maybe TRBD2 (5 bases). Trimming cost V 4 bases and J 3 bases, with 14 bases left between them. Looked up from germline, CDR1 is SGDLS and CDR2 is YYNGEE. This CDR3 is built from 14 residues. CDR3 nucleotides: TGTGCCAGCAGCACAGAAGCGGTGGACTACGAGCAGTACTTC. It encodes CASSTEAVDYEQYF.

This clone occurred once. CDR3 loop: CAISVGAGEPDTQYF. In DNA, the CDR3 is TGTGCCATCAGCGTCGGGGCGGGAGAGCCAGATACGCAGTATTTT. The genes are TRBV10-3 and TRBJ2-3; 7 positions match TRBD2. Germline V lookup: CDR1 ENHRY, CDR2 SYGVKD. V lost 6 bases to trimming and J lost 4 bases; unmatched junction nucleotides: 10. CDR3 length equals 15 residues.

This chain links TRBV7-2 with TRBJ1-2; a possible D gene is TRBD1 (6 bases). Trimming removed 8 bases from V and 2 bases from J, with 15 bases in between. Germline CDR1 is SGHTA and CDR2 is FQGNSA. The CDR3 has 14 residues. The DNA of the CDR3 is TGTGCCAGCGCTGGACAGAGGAAAAACTATGGCTACACCTTC. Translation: CASAGQRKNYGYTF.

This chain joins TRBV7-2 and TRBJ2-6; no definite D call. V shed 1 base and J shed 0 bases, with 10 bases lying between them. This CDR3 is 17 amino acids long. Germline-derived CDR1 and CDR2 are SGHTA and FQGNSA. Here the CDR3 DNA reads TGTGCCAGCAGCTTAGGCAGGCCAGGCTCTGGGGCCAACGTCCTGACTTTC. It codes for CASSLGRPGSGANVLTF.

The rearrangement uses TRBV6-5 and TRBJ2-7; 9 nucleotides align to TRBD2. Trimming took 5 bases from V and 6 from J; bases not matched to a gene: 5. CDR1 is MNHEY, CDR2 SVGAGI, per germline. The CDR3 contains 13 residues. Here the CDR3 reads CASSVAGASEQYF. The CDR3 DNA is TGTGCCAGCAGTGTAGCGGGAGCGAGCGAGCAGTACTTC.